This T cell receptor beta chain comes out of a study of cytomegalovirus exposure and HLA in healthy donors. The overall study: Out of 150 million to 200 million T cells, an earlier analysis found 117 million unique TCR beta sequences in total. HLA-typed donors were the source of tens of millions of unique TCRs, which an early data release held. The study's findings and limits: A cluster of highly shared sequence variants was likely a sequencing artifact.

The germline V gene encodes CDR1 SQVTM and CDR2 ANQGSEA. The CDR3 has 12 residues. V gave up 6 bases and J gave up 8 bases, with 14 bases separating them. This clone was counted once. Its target is not known. PCR involved 60 Vbeta and 13 Jbeta primers. The assay was immunoSEQ multiplex PCR, and TCRdb's table has in-frame clones only and misses some. The table has 100,000 or so clones, around three quarters seen once; the top ten hold about 4.2%. The sequencing input was PBMCs. The sequence was collected from a woman aged 50 to 60 in good health and CMV-seropositive. The gene calls are TRBV29-1 and TRBJ2-1; D may be TRBD2 (7 bases). The CDR3 DNA follows: TGCAGCGTGAGACTAGCAGGGGATGAGCAGTTCTTC. As protein: CSVRLAGDEQFF.